This T cell receptor beta chain was observed in a study of cytomegalovirus exposure and HLA in healthy donors. Whole-study context: Of roughly 400 genotyped donors, more than 75% clustered with self-reported Caucasian donors.

Those who donated were healthy bone marrow donors. Study results and caveats: For most TCR beta V segments, an earlier analysis put the productive rate at about 87% or about 30% of the time. In vitro confirmation showed three CMV-associated chains to be CMV antigen specific.

The CDR3 spans 16 residues. After removal of 2 bases from V and 3 bases from J, the junction contained 10 bases not matched to a gene. Germline assignment: CDR1 SQVTM and CDR2 ANQGSEA. Comments on this clone: Its target is not known.

Primers: 60 Vbeta forward and 13 Jbeta reverse. The table came from immunoSEQ multiplex PCR; TCRdb's copy has only in-frame clones and leaves some out. Of 150,000 to 200,000 clones detected, 65% to 90% appear once; the ten largest clones hold around 1.8%. What was sequenced was PBMCs. The chain has TRBV29-1 and TRBJ2-3; 8 nucleotides match TRBD1. This receptor was taken from a woman aged 18-35 years in good health and CMV-seronegative. In DNA, the CDR3 is TGCAGCGTTGAAAATTCGAGGACAGGGTCGACAGATACGCAGTATTTT. This codes for CSVENSRTGSTDTQYF.